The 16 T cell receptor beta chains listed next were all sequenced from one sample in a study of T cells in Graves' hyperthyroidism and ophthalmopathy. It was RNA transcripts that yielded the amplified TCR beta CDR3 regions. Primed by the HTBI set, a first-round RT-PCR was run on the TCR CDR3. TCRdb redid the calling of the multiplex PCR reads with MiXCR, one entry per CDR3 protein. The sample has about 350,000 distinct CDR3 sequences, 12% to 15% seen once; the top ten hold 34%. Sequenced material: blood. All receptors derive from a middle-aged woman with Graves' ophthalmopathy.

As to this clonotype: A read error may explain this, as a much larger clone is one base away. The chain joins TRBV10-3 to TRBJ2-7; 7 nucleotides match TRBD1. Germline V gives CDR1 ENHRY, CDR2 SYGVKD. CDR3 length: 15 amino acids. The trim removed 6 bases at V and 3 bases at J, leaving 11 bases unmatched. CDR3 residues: CAISGSRQGIYEQYF. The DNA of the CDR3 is TGTGCCATCAGCGGCTCCAGACAGGGAATCTACGAGCAGTACTTC.

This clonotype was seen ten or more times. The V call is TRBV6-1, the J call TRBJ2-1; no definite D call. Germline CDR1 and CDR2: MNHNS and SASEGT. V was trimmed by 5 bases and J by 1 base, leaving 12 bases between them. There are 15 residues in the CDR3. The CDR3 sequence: CASSKELGSYNEQFF. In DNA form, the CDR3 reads TGTGCCAGCAGTAAAGAGTTGGGGTCCTACAATGAGCAGTTCTTC.

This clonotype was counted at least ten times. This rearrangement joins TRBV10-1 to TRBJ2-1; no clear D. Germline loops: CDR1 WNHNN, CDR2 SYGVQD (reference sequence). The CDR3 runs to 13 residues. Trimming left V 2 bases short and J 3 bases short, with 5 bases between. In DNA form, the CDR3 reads TGCGCCAGCAGTGAGGACCGCTACAATGAGCAGTTCTTC. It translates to CASSEDRYNEQFF.

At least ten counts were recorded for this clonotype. CDR3 residues: CASSVAGEGNEQFF. Here the CDR3 DNA reads TGTGCCAGCAGCGTAGCGGGAGAGGGAAATGAGCAGTTCTTC. The gene calls are TRBV2 and TRBJ2-1; TRBD2 aligns across 9 bases. CDR3 length: 14 amino acids. The V gene end was trimmed by 6 bases and the J gene end by 7 bases; junction bases not matched to a gene: 7. Looked up from germline, CDR1 is SNHLY and CDR2 is FYNNEI. Using reference TRBV2 and TRBJ2-1 for the parts outside the CDR3, the full variable domain is EPEVTQTPSHQVTQMGQEVILRCVPISNHLYFYWYRQILGQKVEFLVSFYNNEISEKSEIFDDQFSVERPDGSNFTLKIRSTKLEDSAMYFCASSVAGEGNEQFFGPGTRLTVL.

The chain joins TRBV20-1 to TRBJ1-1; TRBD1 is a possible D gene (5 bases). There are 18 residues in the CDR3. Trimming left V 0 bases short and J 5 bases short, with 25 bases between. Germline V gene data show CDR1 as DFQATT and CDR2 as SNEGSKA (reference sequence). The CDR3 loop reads CSARDSKKLGSRGTEAFF. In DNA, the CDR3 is TGCAGTGCTAGAGATTCTAAAAAGTTAGGGTCCCGGGGGACTGAAGCTTTCTTT.

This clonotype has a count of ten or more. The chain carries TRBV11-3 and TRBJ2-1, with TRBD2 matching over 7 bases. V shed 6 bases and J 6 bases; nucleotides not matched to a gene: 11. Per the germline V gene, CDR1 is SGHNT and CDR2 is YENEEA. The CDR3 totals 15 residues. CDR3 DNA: TGTGCCAGCAGAAGCGGGACTCAGGGATTCAATGAGCAGTTCTTC. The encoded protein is CASRSGTQGFNEQFF.

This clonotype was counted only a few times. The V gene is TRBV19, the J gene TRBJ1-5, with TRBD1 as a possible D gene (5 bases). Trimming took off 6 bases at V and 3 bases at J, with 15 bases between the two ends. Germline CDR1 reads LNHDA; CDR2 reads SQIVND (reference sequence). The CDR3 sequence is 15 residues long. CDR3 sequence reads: CASRVRGEINQPQHF. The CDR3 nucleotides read TGTGCCAGTAGGGTTCGGGGGGAAATCAATCAGCCCCAGCATTTT.

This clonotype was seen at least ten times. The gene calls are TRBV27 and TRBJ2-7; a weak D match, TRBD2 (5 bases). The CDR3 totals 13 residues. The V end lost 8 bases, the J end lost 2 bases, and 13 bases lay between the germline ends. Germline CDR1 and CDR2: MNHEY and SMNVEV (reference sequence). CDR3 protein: CASLREGPYEQYF. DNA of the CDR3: TGTGCCAGCCTTCGGGAAGGGCCCTACGAGCAGTACTTC.

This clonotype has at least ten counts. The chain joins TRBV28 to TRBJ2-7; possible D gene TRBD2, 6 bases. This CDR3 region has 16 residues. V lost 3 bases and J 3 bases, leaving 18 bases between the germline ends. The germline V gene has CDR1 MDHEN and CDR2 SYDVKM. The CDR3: CASSFLSEGGNYEQYF. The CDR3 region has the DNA TGTGCCAGCAGTTTCCTTTCAGAGGGAGGCAACTACGAGCAGTACTTC.

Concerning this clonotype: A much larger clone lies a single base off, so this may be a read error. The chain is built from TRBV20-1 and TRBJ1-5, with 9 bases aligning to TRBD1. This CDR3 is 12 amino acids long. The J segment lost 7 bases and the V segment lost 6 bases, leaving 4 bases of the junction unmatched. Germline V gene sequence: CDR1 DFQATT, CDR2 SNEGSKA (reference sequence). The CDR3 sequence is CSATDRGQPQHF. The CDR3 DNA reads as TGCAGTGCAACGGACAGGGGCCAGCCCCAGCATTTT.

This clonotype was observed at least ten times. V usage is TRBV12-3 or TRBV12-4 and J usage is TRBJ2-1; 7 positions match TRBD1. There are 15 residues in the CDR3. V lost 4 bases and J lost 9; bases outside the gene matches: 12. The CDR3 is CASSSTGDPTSEQFF. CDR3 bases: TGTGCCAGCAGTTCTACAGGGGATCCCACCAGTGAGCAGTTCTTC.

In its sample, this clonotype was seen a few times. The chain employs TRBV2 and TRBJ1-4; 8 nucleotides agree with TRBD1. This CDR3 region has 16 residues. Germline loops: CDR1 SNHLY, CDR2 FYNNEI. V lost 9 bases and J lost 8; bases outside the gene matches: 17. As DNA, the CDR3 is TGTGCCAGTCGTCATACAGGGGGAATATGGGAAGAAAAACTGTTTTTT. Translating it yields CASRHTGGIWEEKLFF. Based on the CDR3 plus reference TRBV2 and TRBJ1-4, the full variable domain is EPEVTQTPSHQVTQMGQEVILRCVPISNHLYFYWYRQILGQKVEFLVSFYNNEISEKSEIFDDQFSVERPDGSNFTLKIRSTKLEDSAMYFCASRHTGGIWEEKLFFGSGTQLSVL.

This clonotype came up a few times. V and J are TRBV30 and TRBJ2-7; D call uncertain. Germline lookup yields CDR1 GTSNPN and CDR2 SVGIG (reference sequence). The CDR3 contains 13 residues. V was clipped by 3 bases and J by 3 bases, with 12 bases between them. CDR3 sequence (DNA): TGTGCCTGGAGCCCCGAATCAAACTACGAGCAGTACTTC. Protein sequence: CAWSPESNYEQYF.

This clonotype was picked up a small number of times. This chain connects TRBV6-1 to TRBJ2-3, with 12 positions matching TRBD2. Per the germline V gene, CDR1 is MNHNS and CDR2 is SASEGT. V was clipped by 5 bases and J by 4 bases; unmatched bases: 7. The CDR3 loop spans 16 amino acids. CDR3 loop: CASSFGLAGTSDTQYF. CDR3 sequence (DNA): TGTGCCAGCAGTTTCGGACTAGCGGGAACTTCAGATACGCAGTATTTT.

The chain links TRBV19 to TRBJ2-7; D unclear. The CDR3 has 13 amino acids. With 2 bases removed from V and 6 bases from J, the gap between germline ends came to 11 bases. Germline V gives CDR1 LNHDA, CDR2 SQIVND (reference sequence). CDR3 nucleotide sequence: TGTGCCAGTAGTATAAGGCTGATTGGCGAGCAGTACTTC. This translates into CASSIRLIGEQYF.

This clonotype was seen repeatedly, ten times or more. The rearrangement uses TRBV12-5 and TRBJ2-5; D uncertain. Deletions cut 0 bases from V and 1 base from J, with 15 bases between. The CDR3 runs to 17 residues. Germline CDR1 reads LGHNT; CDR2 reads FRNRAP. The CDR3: CASGLVPGSPFQETQYF. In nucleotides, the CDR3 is TGTGCTAGTGGTTTGGTACCGGGCAGCCCCTTCCAAGAGACCCAGTACTTC.